This T cell receptor (beta chain) originates from a study of shared clonotypes between healthy human individuals. In the sorted-subset replicate PCRs, 200 ng DNA, some 30,000 T cell genomes, was used. Assay used: immunoSEQ multiplex PCR; TCRdb lists only in-frame clones, some missing. The data contain roughly 2.1 million clones, 85% to 95% of them singletons. On this clone: Its target is unknown. This specimen includes other DNA sequences encoding the same CDR3.

The germline gives CDR1 SEHNR, CDR2 FQNEAQ (reference sequence). CDR3 length: 11 residues. The V end lost 4 bases, the J end lost 4 bases, and 5 bases lay between the germline ends. Only CD45RO-negative cells positively selected for CCR7 counted as naive CD8 cells, so terminally differentiated effector memory CD45RA+ cells were excluded. Study-level findings and limits: Shared across four donors were roughly 5% of the naive CD4 clonotypes. Inspection by rarefaction showed sorted-subset sequencing to be incomplete despite large depth.

Sequencing was performed on naive CD8+ T cells from PBMCs. This TCR came from a man between 18 and 29 years old in good health. Some clones in this sample may be carry-over from other donors' samples. The chain recombines TRBV7-9 with TRBJ2-7, with unresolved D. CDR3 in DNA: TGTGCCAGCAGCTCGATATACGAGCAGTACTTC. It yields the protein CASSSIYEQYF.